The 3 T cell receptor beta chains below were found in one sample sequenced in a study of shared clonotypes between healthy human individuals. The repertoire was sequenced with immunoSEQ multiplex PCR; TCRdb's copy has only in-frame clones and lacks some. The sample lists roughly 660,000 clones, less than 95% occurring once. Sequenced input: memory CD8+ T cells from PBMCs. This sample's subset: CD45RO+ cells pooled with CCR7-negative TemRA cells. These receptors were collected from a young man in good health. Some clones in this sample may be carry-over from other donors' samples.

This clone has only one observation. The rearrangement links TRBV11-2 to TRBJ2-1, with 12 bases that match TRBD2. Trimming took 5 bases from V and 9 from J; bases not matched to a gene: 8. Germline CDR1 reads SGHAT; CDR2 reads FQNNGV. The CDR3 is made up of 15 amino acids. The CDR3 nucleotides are TGTGCCAGCAGCCCGATCCTAGCGGGGGGGGTTGAGCAGTTCTTC. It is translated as CASSPILAGGVEQFF.

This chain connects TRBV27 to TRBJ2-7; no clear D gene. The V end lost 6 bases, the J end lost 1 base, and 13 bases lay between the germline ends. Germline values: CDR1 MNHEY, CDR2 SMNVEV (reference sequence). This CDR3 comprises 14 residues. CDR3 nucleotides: TGTGCCAGCAGGCTCCACCAGGAGTCCTACGAGCAGTACTTC. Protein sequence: CASRLHQESYEQYF.

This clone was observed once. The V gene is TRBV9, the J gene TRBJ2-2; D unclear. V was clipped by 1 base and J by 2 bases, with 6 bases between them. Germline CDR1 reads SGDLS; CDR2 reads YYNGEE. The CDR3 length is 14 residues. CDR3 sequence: CASSVFRNTGELFF. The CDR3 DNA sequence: TGTGCCAGCAGCGTATTCCGTAACACCGGGGAGCTGTTTTTT.